This T cell receptor (beta chain) stems from a study of blood T cell repertoires in COVID-19. About the study: PBMCs, B-cell-depleted T cells, or T cells provided the cDNA or gDNA that made up the material.

Per the original data handling: Amplified reference gene primers provided the basis for estimating nucleated cell counts. Assay: immunoSEQ multiplex PCR; the TCRdb copy retains only in-frame clones and omits some. V and J calls and clone size follow that table, whereas D and trimming were derived from the DNA. The top ten clones hold around 15% of a sample with hundreds of thousands of clones, 86% of them seen once. Enrollees, about 18 to 90 years old, lived in roughly 24 US areas. Categorization into cohorts depended on clinical history that participants reported. With 2 bases removed from V and 13 bases from J, the gap between germline ends came to 18 bases. This CDR3 is 14 amino acids long. Germline V lookup: CDR1 GTSNPN, CDR2 SVGIG (reference sequence).

The TCR originated in a man between 18 and 29 years old who had recovered from COVID-19. Input material: PBMCs or T cells enriched from blood (not recorded which). The chain has TRBV30 and TRBJ1-6; tentative D call: TRBD1 (6 bases). In DNA, the CDR3 is TGTGCCTGGAGTAACCCGACACAGGGCTGGCCCCTCCACTTT. Its translation is CAWSNPTQGWPLHF.